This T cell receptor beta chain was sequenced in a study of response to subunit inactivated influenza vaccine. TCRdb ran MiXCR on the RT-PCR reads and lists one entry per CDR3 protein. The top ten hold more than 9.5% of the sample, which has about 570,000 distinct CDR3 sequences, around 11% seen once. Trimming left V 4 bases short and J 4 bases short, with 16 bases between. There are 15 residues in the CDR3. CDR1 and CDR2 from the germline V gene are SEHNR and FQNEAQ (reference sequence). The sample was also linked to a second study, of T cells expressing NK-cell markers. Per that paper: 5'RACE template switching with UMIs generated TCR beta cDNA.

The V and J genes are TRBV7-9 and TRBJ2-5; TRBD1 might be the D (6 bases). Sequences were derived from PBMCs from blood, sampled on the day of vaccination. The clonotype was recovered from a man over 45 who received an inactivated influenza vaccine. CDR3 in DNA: TGTGCCAGCAGCTGGAGGCAGGGGTTAATAGAGACCCAGTACTTC. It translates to CASSWRQGLIETQYF. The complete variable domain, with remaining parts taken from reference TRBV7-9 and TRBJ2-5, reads DTGVSQNPRHKITKRGQNVTFRCDPISEHNRLYWYRQTLGQGPEFLTYFQNEAQLEKSRLLSDRFSAERPKGSFSTLEIQRTEQGDSAMYLCASSWRQGLIETQYFGPGTRLLVL.